The rows below give T cell receptor beta chains drawn from one sample of a study of cytomegalovirus exposure and HLA in healthy donors. Here immunoSEQ multiplex PCR was the method, and the copy in TCRdb shows in-frame clones only, minus some. The sample records over 250,000 clones, around two thirds being singletons. The material sequenced was PBMCs. These receptors were taken from a female donor in good health and CMV-seronegative. Each CDR3 is given with its conserved first and last residue. A D gene is named only where the DNA matches it firmly. Not every row has a clone size; where given, it reads once, few, many or a size class.

d_call: NA; j_call: TRBJ2-7; clone_size: few; v_call: TRBV5-1; cdr3_aa: CASSLAQGFDEQYF; cdr3_nt: TGCGCCAGCAGCTTAGCACAGGGTTTCGACGAGCAGTACTTC
d_call: NA; j_call: TRBJ1-5; clone_size: NA; v_call: TRBV2; cdr3_aa: CASSVGSNQPQHF; cdr3_nt: TGTGCCAGCAGTGTTGGCAGCAATCAGCCCCAGCATTTT
d_call: NA; j_call: TRBJ1-1; clone_size: few; v_call: TRBV19; cdr3_aa: CASSIGGFKTEAFF; cdr3_nt: TGTGCCAGTAGTATTGGAGGGTTCAAGACTGAAGCTTTCTTT
d_call: NA; j_call: TRBJ1-2; clone_size: few; v_call: TRBV18; cdr3_aa: CASSPEAGAYGYTF; cdr3_nt: TGTGCCAGCTCACCAGAGGCAGGGGCCTATGGCTACACCTTC
d_call: NA; j_call: TRBJ2-1; clone_size: few; v_call: TRBV5-1; cdr3_aa: CASSSTTSSYNEQFF; cdr3_nt: TGCGCCAGCAGCTCCACTACTAGCTCCTACAATGAGCAGTTCTTC
d_call: NA; j_call: TRBJ2-7; clone_size: few; v_call: TRBV30; cdr3_aa: CAWSVKGRRIINEQYF; cdr3_nt: TGTGCCTGGAGTGTAAAGGGGAGGAGGATAATCAACGAGCAGTACTTC
d_call: TRBD2; j_call: TRBJ2-2; clone_size: NA; v_call: TRBV7-6; cdr3_aa: CASSSLAGVSAGELFF; cdr3_nt: TGTGCCAGCAGCTCCTTAGCGGGAGTAAGTGCCGGGGAGCTGTTTTTT
d_call: NA; j_call: TRBJ2-3; clone_size: NA; v_call: TRBV4-2; cdr3_aa: CASSQGGRSRKGGNSTDTQYF; cdr3_nt: TGTGCCAGCAGCCAAGGAGGGCGCTCTCGAAAGGGAGGTAATAGCACAGATACGCAGTATTTT
d_call: NA; j_call: TRBJ1-1; clone_size: NA; v_call: TRBV11-2; cdr3_aa: CASSLDERSRIEAFF; cdr3_nt: TGTGCCAGCAGCTTAGATGAGAGGTCTAGGATTGAAGCTTTCTTT
d_call: NA; j_call: TRBJ1-3; clone_size: NA; v_call: TRBV7-9; cdr3_aa: CSSSIWTANTIYF; cdr3_nt: TGTTCCAGCAGCATCTGGACAGCAAACACCATATATTTT
d_call: TRBD1; j_call: TRBJ1-5; clone_size: few; v_call: TRBV28; cdr3_aa: CASSFLDRENQPQHF; cdr3_nt: TGTGCCAGCAGTTTCCTAGACAGGGAAAATCAGCCCCAGCATTTT
d_call: NA; j_call: TRBJ1-1; clone_size: NA; v_call: TRBV10-1; cdr3_aa: CASSESIGDGTEAFF; cdr3_nt: TGCGCCAGCAGTGAGTCGATAGGTGACGGGACTGAAGCTTTCTTT
d_call: NA; j_call: TRBJ1-1; clone_size: few; v_call: TRBV18; cdr3_aa: CASSPTGGDTEAFF; cdr3_nt: TGTGCCAGCTCACCAACGGGGGGGGACACTGAAGCTTTCTTT
d_call: TRBD1; j_call: TRBJ2-7; clone_size: once; v_call: TRBV29-1; cdr3_aa: CSVLSDRGRGGSYEQYF; cdr3_nt: TGCAGCGTTTTATCGGACAGGGGGCGCGGGGGCTCCTACGAGCAGTACTTC
d_call: TRBD1; j_call: TRBJ1-5; clone_size: once; v_call: TRBV7-9; cdr3_aa: CSSSLGAGGVGQPQHF; cdr3_nt: TGTTCCAGCAGCTTAGGGGCAGGGGGCGTAGGTCAGCCCCAGCATTTT
d_call: TRBD1; j_call: TRBJ1-2; clone_size: few; v_call: TRBV28; cdr3_aa: CASSPDRVGFRYTF; cdr3_nt: TGTGCCAGCAGTCCTGACAGGGTTGGTTTCCGCTACACCTTC
d_call: NA; j_call: TRBJ2-5; clone_size: NA; v_call: TRBV6-6; cdr3_aa: CASSYSRTASLETQYF; cdr3_nt: TGTGCCAGCAGTTACTCGAGGACAGCTTCCTTAGAGACCCAGTACTTC
d_call: TRBD2; j_call: TRBJ2-3; clone_size: NA; v_call: TRBV10-3; cdr3_aa: CAISGGTSADTQYF; cdr3_nt: TGTGCCATCAGTGGTGGGACTAGCGCAGATACGCAGTATTTT
d_call: TRBD1; j_call: TRBJ1-3; clone_size: NA; v_call: TRBV7-9; cdr3_aa: CASSSRQGAENTIYF; cdr3_nt: TGTGCCAGCAGCTCCAGACAGGGCGCTGAAAACACCATATATTTT
d_call: TRBD1; j_call: TRBJ1-1; clone_size: NA; v_call: TRBV9; cdr3_aa: CASSAGDRGRAFF; cdr3_nt: TGTGCCAGCAGCGCTGGTGACAGGGGTAGAGCTTTCTTT
d_call: NA; j_call: TRBJ2-5; clone_size: NA; v_call: TRBV7-6; cdr3_aa: CASSSGFGGRETQYF; cdr3_nt: TGTGCCAGCAGCTCAGGGTTCGGGGGTCGGGAGACCCAGTACTTC
d_call: TRBD2; j_call: TRBJ2-3; clone_size: NA; v_call: TRBV4-2; cdr3_aa: CASSPNPGTSTTDTQYF; cdr3_nt: TGTGCCAGCAGCCCCAACCCGGGGACTAGCACCACAGATACGCAGTATTTT
d_call: TRBD2; j_call: TRBJ2-7; clone_size: NA; v_call: TRBV7-2; cdr3_aa: CASSPLAGGSGYEQYF; cdr3_nt: TGTGCCAGCAGTCCACTAGCGGGAGGGAGTGGGTACGAGCAGTACTTC
d_call: NA; j_call: TRBJ1-1; clone_size: NA; v_call: TRBV9; cdr3_aa: CASSVFTNGNTEAFF; cdr3_nt: TGTGCCAGCAGCGTATTCACCAACGGGAACACTGAAGCTTTCTTT
d_call: TRBD1; j_call: TRBJ2-5; clone_size: NA; v_call: TRBV18; cdr3_aa: CASSPRDREETQYF; cdr3_nt: TGTGCCAGCTCCCCAAGGGACAGGGAAGAGACCCAGTACTTC
d_call: NA; j_call: TRBJ2-7; clone_size: NA; v_call: TRBV15; cdr3_aa: CATSRHLGDSSYEQYF; cdr3_nt: TGTGCCACCAGCAGACACTTGGGCGACAGCTCCTACGAGCAGTACTTC
d_call: NA; j_call: TRBJ2-5; clone_size: NA; v_call: TRBV23-1; cdr3_aa: CASSQSPRTRSYQETQYF; cdr3_nt: TGCGCCAGCAGTCAATCTCCCCGGACAAGGTCATACCAAGAGACCCAGTACTTC
d_call: TRBD1; j_call: TRBJ1-5; clone_size: NA; v_call: TRBV30; cdr3_aa: CAWSPTGQGDNQPQHF; cdr3_nt: TGTGCCTGGAGTCCGACGGGACAGGGTGATAATCAGCCCCAGCATTTT
d_call: TRBD1; j_call: TRBJ1-1; clone_size: NA; v_call: TRBV7-2; cdr3_aa: CASSRGRGLNNTEAFF; cdr3_nt: TGTGCCAGCAGCCGGGGCAGGGGGCTGAATAACACTGAAGCTTTCTTT
d_call: NA; j_call: TRBJ2-5; clone_size: NA; v_call: TRBV10-3; cdr3_aa: CAISGEQGWETQYF; cdr3_nt: TGTGCCATCAGTGGGGAACAGGGTTGGGAGACCCAGTACTTC
d_call: NA; j_call: TRBJ1-1; clone_size: few; v_call: TRBV28; cdr3_aa: CASTAGEGLEAFF; cdr3_nt: TGTGCCAGCACCGCCGGCGAGGGCCTTGAAGCTTTCTTT
d_call: TRBD1; j_call: TRBJ2-1; clone_size: few; v_call: TRBV6-5; cdr3_aa: CASTKQGGNEQFF; cdr3_nt: TGTGCCAGCACCAAACAGGGGGGCAATGAGCAGTTCTTC
d_call: NA; j_call: TRBJ2-1; clone_size: NA; v_call: TRBV9; cdr3_aa: CASSVAGQFNEQFF; cdr3_nt: TGTGCCAGCAGCGTCGCTGGACAGTTCAATGAGCAGTTCTTC
d_call: NA; j_call: TRBJ2-1; clone_size: NA; v_call: TRBV27; cdr3_aa: CASSLSLAGEGEQFF; cdr3_nt: TGTGCCAGCAGTTTATCGTTGGCAGGGGAAGGCGAGCAGTTCTTC
d_call: NA; j_call: TRBJ1-3; clone_size: NA; v_call: TRBV5-1; cdr3_aa: CASSPVTQGNTIYF; cdr3_nt: TGCGCCAGCAGCCCCGTGACTCAAGGAAACACCATATATTTT
d_call: TRBD2; j_call: TRBJ2-1; clone_size: NA; v_call: TRBV12-5; cdr3_aa: CASGSPRLAGAGSNEQFF; cdr3_nt: TGTGCTAGTGGTTCGCCGCGTCTAGCGGGAGCGGGCAGCAATGAGCAGTTCTTC
d_call: TRBD2; j_call: TRBJ2-7; clone_size: NA; v_call: TRBV5-4; cdr3_aa: CASSPGLAGSYEQYF; cdr3_nt: TGTGCCAGCAGCCCAGGACTAGCGGGATCCTACGAGCAGTACTTC
d_call: NA; j_call: TRBJ1-2; clone_size: NA; v_call: TRBV29-1; cdr3_aa: CSVARDIPINYGYTF; cdr3_nt: TGCAGCGTGGCCAGGGACATCCCAATTAACTATGGCTACACCTTC
d_call: TRBD2; j_call: TRBJ2-5; clone_size: NA; v_call: TRBV5-5; cdr3_aa: CASSRLAGAQETQYF; cdr3_nt: TGTGCCAGCAGCCGATTAGCGGGAGCCCAGGAGACCCAGTACTTC
d_call: TRBD1; j_call: TRBJ1-6; clone_size: once; v_call: TRBV5-6; cdr3_aa: CASSLDGQGGSPLHF; cdr3_nt: TGTGCCAGCAGCTTAGATGGACAGGGCGGGTCACCCCTCCACTTT
d_call: TRBD1; j_call: TRBJ1-2; clone_size: NA; v_call: TRBV4-1; cdr3_aa: CASSDGQDPGYTF; cdr3_nt: TGCGCCAGCAGCGACGGACAGGACCCTGGCTACACCTTC
d_call: TRBD1; j_call: TRBJ1-5; clone_size: NA; v_call: TRBV19; cdr3_aa: CASSTTGGNQPQHF; cdr3_nt: TGTGCCAGTAGCACGACAGGGGGCAATCAGCCCCAGCATTTT
d_call: TRBD1; j_call: TRBJ1-1; clone_size: NA; v_call: TRBV25-1; cdr3_aa: CASSGQGAMGTEAFF; cdr3_nt: TGTGCCAGCAGTGGACAGGGGGCTATGGGGACTGAAGCTTTCTTT
d_call: NA; j_call: TRBJ2-7; clone_size: NA; v_call: TRBV4-1; cdr3_aa: CASSPGTSPYEQYF; cdr3_nt: TGCGCCAGCAGCCCTGGGACTTCCCCCTACGAGCAGTACTTC
d_call: NA; j_call: TRBJ1-1; clone_size: few; v_call: TRBV30; cdr3_aa: CARAGLGGAFF; cdr3_nt: TGTGCCAGGGCGGGACTTGGGGGAGCTTTCTTT
d_call: TRBD1; j_call: TRBJ2-1; clone_size: NA; v_call: TRBV7-6; cdr3_aa: CASSGDRILGNEQFF; cdr3_nt: TGTGCCAGCAGCGGGGACAGGATCCTCGGCAATGAGCAGTTCTTC